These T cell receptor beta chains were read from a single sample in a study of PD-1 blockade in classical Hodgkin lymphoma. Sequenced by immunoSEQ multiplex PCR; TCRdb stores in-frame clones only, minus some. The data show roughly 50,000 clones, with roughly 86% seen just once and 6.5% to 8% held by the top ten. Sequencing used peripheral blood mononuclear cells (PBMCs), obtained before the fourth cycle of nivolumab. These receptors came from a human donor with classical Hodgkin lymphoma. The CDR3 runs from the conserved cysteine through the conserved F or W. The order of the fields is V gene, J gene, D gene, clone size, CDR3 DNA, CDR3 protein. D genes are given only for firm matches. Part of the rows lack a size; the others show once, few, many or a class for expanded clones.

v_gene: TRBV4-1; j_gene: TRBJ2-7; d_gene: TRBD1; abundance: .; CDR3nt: TGCGCCAGCAGCCAAGGACAGGGAAAAACCTACGAGCAGTACTTC; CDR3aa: CASSQGQGKTYEQYF
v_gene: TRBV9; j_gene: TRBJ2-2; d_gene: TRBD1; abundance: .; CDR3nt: TGTGCCAGCAGCGAGAGACAGGGGACCGGGGAGCTGTTTTTT; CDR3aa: CASSERQGTGELFF
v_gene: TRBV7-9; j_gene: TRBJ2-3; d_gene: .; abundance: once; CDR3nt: TGTGCCAGCAGCTTTGAGGGGCGGGCAGATACGCAGTATTTT; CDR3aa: CASSFEGRADTQYF
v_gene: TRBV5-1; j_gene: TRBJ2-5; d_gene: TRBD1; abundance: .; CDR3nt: TGCGCCAGCAGCTTGTGGCAGGGGGAAGTCGAGACCCAGTACTTC; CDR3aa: CASSLWQGEVETQYF
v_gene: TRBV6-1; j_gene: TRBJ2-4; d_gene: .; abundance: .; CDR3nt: TGTGCCAGCAGTGAAGCGGGGCCAGGACGAGCCAAAAACATTCAGTACTTC; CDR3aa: CASSEAGPGRAKNIQYF
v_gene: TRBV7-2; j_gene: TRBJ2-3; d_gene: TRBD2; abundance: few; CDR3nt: TGTGCCAGCAGCTCCCACTCACGGGGGGGCCGGGGAGATACGCAGTATTTT; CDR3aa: CASSSHSRGGRGDTQYF
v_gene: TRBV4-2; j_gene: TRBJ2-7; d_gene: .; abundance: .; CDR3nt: TGTGCCAGCAGCCAAGACTCTTCTTACGAGCAGTACTTC; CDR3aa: CASSQDSSYEQYF
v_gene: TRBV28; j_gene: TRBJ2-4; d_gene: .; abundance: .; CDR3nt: TGTGCCAGCAGTCCGCGAAATATGGGGCTGGACAAAAACATTCAGTACTTC; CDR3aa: CASSPRNMGLDKNIQYF
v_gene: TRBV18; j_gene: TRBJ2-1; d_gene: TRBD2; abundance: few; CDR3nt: TGTGCCAGCTCACCTTCCTCGGGACTAATAAAGAATGAGCAGTTCTTC; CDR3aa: CASSPSSGLIKNEQFF
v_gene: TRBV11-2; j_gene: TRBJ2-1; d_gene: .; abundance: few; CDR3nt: TGTGCCAGCAGCTTAGCCGGGTCCGATGAGCAGTTCTTC; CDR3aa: CASSLAGSDEQFF
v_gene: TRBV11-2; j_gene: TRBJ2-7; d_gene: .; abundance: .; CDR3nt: TGTGCCAGCAGCTTAGATCATGGGGATAAGGCCGAGCAGTACTTC; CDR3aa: CASSLDHGDKAEQYF
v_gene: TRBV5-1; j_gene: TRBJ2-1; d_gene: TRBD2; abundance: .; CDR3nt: TGCGCCAGCAGCCCGCTCCCACTAGCGGCCTACAATGAGCAGTTCTTC; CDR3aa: CASSPLPLAAYNEQFF
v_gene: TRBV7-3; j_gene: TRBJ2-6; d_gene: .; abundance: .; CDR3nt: TGTGCCAGCAGCTTATTTGTCAGGGGGGCCTCTGGGGCCAACGTCCTGACTTTC; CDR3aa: CASSLFVRGASGANVLTF
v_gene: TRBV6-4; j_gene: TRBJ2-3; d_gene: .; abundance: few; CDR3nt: TGTGCCAGCAGTACGGGGCGTAGCACAGATACGCAGTATTTT; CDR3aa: CASSTGRSTDTQYF
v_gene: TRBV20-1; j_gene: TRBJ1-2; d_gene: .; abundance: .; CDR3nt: TGCAGTGCACCGGACGATGGCTACACCTTC; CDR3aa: CSAPDDGYTF
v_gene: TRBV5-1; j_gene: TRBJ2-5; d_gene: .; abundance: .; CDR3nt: TGCGCCAGCAGCCGGTCGGGGGGCGCTCAGGAGACCCAGTACTTC; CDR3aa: CASSRSGGAQETQYF
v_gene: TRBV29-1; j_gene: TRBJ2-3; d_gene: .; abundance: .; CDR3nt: TGCAGCGTTGGGGGGCCAGATACGCAGTATTTT; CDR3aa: CSVGGPDTQYF
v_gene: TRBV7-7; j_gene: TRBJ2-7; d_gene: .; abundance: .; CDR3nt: TGTGCTAGCAGCTTATTTTTGGGGTACGAGCAGTACTTC; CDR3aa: CASSLFLGYEQYF
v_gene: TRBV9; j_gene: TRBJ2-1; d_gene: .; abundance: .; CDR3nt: TGTGCCAGCAGCGTAGTCGGGAGTGTCGATGAGCAGTTCTTC; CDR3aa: CASSVVGSVDEQFF
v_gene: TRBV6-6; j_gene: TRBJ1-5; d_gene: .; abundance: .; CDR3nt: TGTGCCAGCGCCACCATAGCCAATCAGCCCCAGCATTTT; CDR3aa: CASATIANQPQHF
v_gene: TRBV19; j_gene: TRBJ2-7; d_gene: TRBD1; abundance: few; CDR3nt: TGTGCCAGTAGTACACCGGGACAGGGGATCGAGCAGTACTTC; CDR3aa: CASSTPGQGIEQYF
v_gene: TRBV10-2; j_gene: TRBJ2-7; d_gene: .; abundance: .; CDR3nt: TGCGCCAGCAGCCTTCTCTCCTACGAGCAGTACTTC; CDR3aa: CASSLLSYEQYF
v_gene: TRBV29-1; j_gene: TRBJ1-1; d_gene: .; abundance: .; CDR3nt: TGCAGCGTTGATGGGACGACTGAAGCTTTCTTT; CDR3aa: CSVDGTTEAFF
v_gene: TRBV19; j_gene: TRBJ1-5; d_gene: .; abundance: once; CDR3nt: TGTGCCAGTACCCCCCAACAGGGACGCAATCAGCCCCAGCATTTT; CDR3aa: CASTPQQGRNQPQHF
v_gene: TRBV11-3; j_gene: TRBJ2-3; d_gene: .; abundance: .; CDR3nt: TGTGCCAGCAGCCCCAGGGTAGCAGATACGCAGTATTTT; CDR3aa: CASSPRVADTQYF
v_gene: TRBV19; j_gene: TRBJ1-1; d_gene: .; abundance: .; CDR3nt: TGTGCCAGTATGACCTGGGCTGAAGCTTTCTTT; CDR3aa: CASMTWAEAFF
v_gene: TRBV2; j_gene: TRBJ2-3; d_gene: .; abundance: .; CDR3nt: TGTGCCAGCAGTCAGGGAGGAGGGACAGATACGCAGTATTTT; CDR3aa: CASSQGGGTDTQYF
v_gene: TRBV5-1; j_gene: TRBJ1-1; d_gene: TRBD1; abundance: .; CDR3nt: TGCGCCAGCAGCTTGGAGGGACAGTTCACTGAAGCTTTCTTT; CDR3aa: CASSLEGQFTEAFF